Listed below are T cell receptor beta chains from one sample, sequenced in a study of cytomegalovirus exposure and HLA in healthy donors. Clones were read by immunoSEQ multiplex PCR, and TCRdb kept only the in-frame ones, dropping some. The data contain 200,000 or so clones, roughly four fifths of them seen just once; the ten biggest clones take up approximately 2.5%. The sequencing input was PBMCs. These receptors came from a woman between 40 and 50 years old in good health and CMV-seronegative. The CDR3 runs from the conserved cysteine through the conserved F or W. Fields, in order: clone size, J gene, V gene, D gene, CDR3 protein, CDR3 DNA. A D gene is named only where the DNA matches it firmly. Clone size appears in some rows only: once, few, many, or a class for an expanded clone.

clone size: -
J gene: TRBJ1-4
V gene: TRBV7-9
D gene: -
CDR3 protein: CASSPPTGSGNEKLFF
CDR3 DNA: TGTGCCAGCAGCCCACCGACTGGTTCGGGGAATGAAAAACTGTTTTTT

clone size: -
J gene: TRBJ1-5
V gene: TRBV30
D gene: -
CDR3 protein: CAWGRDYNQPQHF
CDR3 DNA: TGTGCCTGGGGCCGGGACTACAATCAGCCCCAGCATTTT

clone size: -
J gene: TRBJ1-3
V gene: TRBV2
D gene: -
CDR3 protein: CASSEGRGNTIYF
CDR3 DNA: TGTGCCAGCAGTGAAGGCAGAGGAAACACCATATATTTT

clone size: -
J gene: TRBJ2-3
V gene: TRBV30
D gene: TRBD2
CDR3 protein: CAWSVWGSGGRNTQYF
CDR3 DNA: TGTGCCTGGAGTGTATGGGGAAGCGGGGGGAGAAATACGCAGTATTTT

clone size: -
J gene: TRBJ1-5
V gene: TRBV28
D gene: -
CDR3 protein: CASIGRARQPQHF
CDR3 DNA: TGTGCCAGCATTGGCAGGGCAAGACAGCCCCAGCATTTT

clone size: few
J gene: TRBJ1-5
V gene: TRBV11-3
D gene: -
CDR3 protein: CASSLDRAGYSNQPQHF
CDR3 DNA: TGTGCCAGCAGCTTAGATCGGGCAGGGTATAGCAATCAGCCCCAGCATTTT

clone size: few
J gene: TRBJ1-3
V gene: TRBV18
D gene: -
CDR3 protein: CATSVGASGNTIYF
CDR3 DNA: TGTGCCACCAGCGTAGGGGCCTCTGGAAACACCATATATTTT

clone size: few
J gene: TRBJ2-7
V gene: TRBV29-1
D gene: -
CDR3 protein: CSAKGRSTYEQYF
CDR3 DNA: TGCAGCGCCAAGGGGAGGTCGACCTACGAGCAGTACTTC

clone size: few
J gene: TRBJ1-1
V gene: TRBV27
D gene: TRBD1
CDR3 protein: CASSRGQGKPEAFF
CDR3 DNA: TGTGCCAGCAGCCGGGGACAGGGGAAACCTGAAGCTTTCTTT

clone size: -
J gene: TRBJ2-1
V gene: TRBV5-4
D gene: TRBD2
CDR3 protein: CASSFQRGYNEQFF
CDR3 DNA: TGTGCCAGCAGCTTCCAGCGGGGTTACAATGAGCAGTTCTTC

clone size: -
J gene: TRBJ1-2
V gene: TRBV5-6
D gene: -
CDR3 protein: CASSLSGFGGYTF
CDR3 DNA: TGTGCCAGCAGCTTATCGGGGTTCGGGGGCTACACCTTC

clone size: -
J gene: TRBJ2-1
V gene: TRBV11-2
D gene: -
CDR3 protein: CASSSIGGRTYNEQFF
CDR3 DNA: TGTGCCAGCAGCTCCATAGGGGGACGGACCTACAATGAGCAGTTCTTC

clone size: -
J gene: TRBJ2-3
V gene: TRBV5-1
D gene: TRBD1
CDR3 protein: CASSLDPKGQGVTDTQYF
CDR3 DNA: TGCGCCAGCAGCTTGGACCCAAAGGGACAGGGAGTCACAGATACGCAGTATTTT

clone size: -
J gene: TRBJ2-2
V gene: TRBV30
D gene: -
CDR3 protein: CAWSVSGDGELFF
CDR3 DNA: TGTGCCTGGAGTGTATCGGGGGACGGGGAGCTGTTTTTT

clone size: -
J gene: TRBJ1-1
V gene: TRBV30
D gene: TRBD1
CDR3 protein: CAWGQGGTEAFF
CDR3 DNA: TGTGCCTGGGGACAGGGTGGCACTGAAGCTTTCTTT

clone size: -
J gene: TRBJ2-7
V gene: TRBV5-1
D gene: -
CDR3 protein: CASSLEVGGRGEQYF
CDR3 DNA: TGCGCCAGCAGCTTGGAAGTCGGGGGTCGGGGCGAGCAGTACTTC

clone size: -
J gene: TRBJ2-7
V gene: TRBV30
D gene: TRBD2
CDR3 protein: CASWGGKSYSYEQYF
CDR3 DNA: TGTGCCTCCTGGGGGGGGAAATCTTACTCCTACGAGCAGTACTTC

clone size: -
J gene: TRBJ2-7
V gene: TRBV9
D gene: TRBD2
CDR3 protein: CASSLTSASSYEQYF
CDR3 DNA: TGTGCCAGCAGCCTTACTAGCGCCAGCTCCTACGAGCAGTACTTC

clone size: -
J gene: TRBJ2-3
V gene: TRBV5-4
D gene: TRBD1
CDR3 protein: CASSSDRGENTQYF
CDR3 DNA: TGTGCCAGCAGCTCGGACAGGGGGGAGAATACGCAGTATTTT

clone size: -
J gene: TRBJ2-5
V gene: TRBV30
D gene: -
CDR3 protein: CAWTLSGASKTQYF
CDR3 DNA: TGTGCCTGGACCCTCTCTGGGGCCTCGAAGACCCAGTACTTC

clone size: -
J gene: TRBJ2-6
V gene: TRBV4-1
D gene: TRBD1
CDR3 protein: CASSQDLGQGTAGANVLTF
CDR3 DNA: TGCGCCAGCAGCCAAGATTTGGGACAGGGCACCGCTGGGGCCAACGTCCTGACTTTC

clone size: once
J gene: TRBJ2-7
V gene: TRBV7-8
D gene: TRBD2
CDR3 protein: CASSLLAGTYEQYF
CDR3 DNA: TGTGCCAGCAGCTTACTAGCGGGCACCTACGAGCAGTACTTC

clone size: few
J gene: TRBJ1-2
V gene: TRBV2
D gene: -
CDR3 protein: CASSDRSKGYGYTF
CDR3 DNA: TGTGCCAGCAGTGACCGGAGCAAGGGGTATGGCTACACCTTC

clone size: -
J gene: TRBJ2-5
V gene: TRBV10-1
D gene: TRBD1
CDR3 protein: CASTYLPRDRDKQETQYF
CDR3 DNA: TGCGCCAGCACTTACCTTCCCCGGGACAGGGACAAGCAAGAGACCCAGTACTTC

clone size: -
J gene: TRBJ1-1
V gene: TRBV5-1
D gene: -
CDR3 protein: CASSLDSRSGEAFF
CDR3 DNA: TGCGCCAGCAGCTTGGATTCGCGGAGTGGGGAAGCTTTCTTT

clone size: -
J gene: TRBJ1-3
V gene: TRBV5-1
D gene: TRBD1
CDR3 protein: CASSSDLTGAGGNTIYF
CDR3 DNA: TGCGCCAGCAGCTCAGACCTGACAGGGGCAGGAGGAAACACCATATATTTT

clone size: -
J gene: TRBJ2-3
V gene: TRBV18
D gene: -
CDR3 protein: CASLSGTDTQYF
CDR3 DNA: TGTGCCAGTCTATCTGGCACAGATACGCAGTATTTT

clone size: -
J gene: TRBJ2-3
V gene: TRBV7-9
D gene: -
CDR3 protein: CSSSLVRGTTDTQYF
CDR3 DNA: TGTTCCAGCAGCTTAGTCCGGGGGACCACAGATACGCAGTATTTT

clone size: -
J gene: TRBJ2-5
V gene: TRBV30
D gene: TRBD1
CDR3 protein: CAWGQGGETQYF
CDR3 DNA: TGTGCCTGGGGACAGGGAGGAGAGACCCAGTACTTC

clone size: -
J gene: TRBJ2-3
V gene: TRBV2
D gene: TRBD1
CDR3 protein: CASSYADRGGTDTQYF
CDR3 DNA: TGTGCCAGCAGTTACGCGGACAGGGGAGGAACAGATACGCAGTATTTT

clone size: -
J gene: TRBJ1-1
V gene: TRBV28
D gene: -
CDR3 protein: CASRPAGLNTEAFF
CDR3 DNA: TGTGCCAGCAGACCGGCCGGACTCAACACTGAAGCTTTCTTT

clone size: -
J gene: TRBJ1-2
V gene: TRBV9
D gene: -
CDR3 protein: CASSAIYGYTF
CDR3 DNA: TGTGCCAGCAGCGCAATCTATGGCTACACCTTC

clone size: -
J gene: TRBJ2-5
V gene: TRBV12-5
D gene: TRBD2
CDR3 protein: CAVGVGAGGIQETQYF
CDR3 DNA: TGTGCGGTGGGGGTCGGTGCGGGAGGGATACAAGAGACCCAGTACTTC

clone size: -
J gene: TRBJ2-6
V gene: TRBV7-8
D gene: -
CDR3 protein: CASSSTGSGANVLTF
CDR3 DNA: TGTGCCAGCAGCTCAACAGGCTCTGGGGCCAACGTCCTGACTTTC

clone size: once
J gene: TRBJ2-6
V gene: TRBV5-4
D gene: TRBD2
CDR3 protein: CASSRGPAGSGANVLTF
CDR3 DNA: TGTGCCAGCAGCCGGGGCCCAGCGGGGTCTGGGGCCAACGTCCTGACTTTC